This is a list of T cell receptor beta chains from one sample in a study of shared clonotypes between healthy human individuals. Assay used: immunoSEQ multiplex PCR; TCRdb lists only in-frame clones, some missing. The table shows almost 700,000 clones, with around 90% occurring only once. Sequencing input: naive CD8+ T cells sorted from blood. The origin of the receptors is a man aged 25 to 45 in good health. Both conserved end residues are part of each CDR3. Each record gives: J gene, D gene, V gene, clone size, CDR3 DNA, CDR3 protein. D genes are given only for firm matches. The listing skips clone size in some rows; elsewhere it reads once, few, many or a size class.

TRBJ2-7,TRBD2,TRBV28,-,TGTGCCAGCAGTTATAGCGGGACATACGAGCAGTACTTC,CASSYSGTYEQYF
TRBJ2-7,TRBD2,TRBV27,-,TGTGCCAGCAGTTTGGCGGGAGGTCCCTACGAGCAGTACTTC,CASSLAGGPYEQYF
TRBJ2-7,-,TRBV29-1,-,TGCAGCGTTGAATTGACCGACAGCTCCTACGAGCAGTACTTC,CSVELTDSSYEQYF
TRBJ2-1,-,TRBV15,once,TGTGCCACCAACTATTTAGGCGTCGCGTCAAGTGGAGGTTCCAATGAGCAGTTCTTC,CATNYLGVASSGGSNEQFF
TRBJ2-2,TRBD1,TRBV28,few,TGTGCCAGCAGACACATCCGGGACAGCTCAACCGGGGAGCTGTTTTTT,CASRHIRDSSTGELFF
TRBJ1-3,-,TRBV7-2,-,TGTGCCAGCAGCACTAGCCCCTTATATAACTCTGGAAACACCATATATTTT,CASSTSPLYNSGNTIYF
TRBJ2-7,TRBD1,TRBV6-6,-,TGTGCCAGCAGTTATAATCCGGGGACAGGACTTTACGAGCAGTACTTC,CASSYNPGTGLYEQYF
TRBJ2-3,TRBD1,TRBV27,-,TGTGCCAGCACCGGGGACAGACGGTTTTATACGCAGTATTTT,CASTGDRRFYTQYF
TRBJ2-1,TRBD2,TRBV11-2,-,TGTGCCAGCAGACGACTAGCGGGCTCCTACAATGAGCAGTTCTTC,CASRRLAGSYNEQFF
TRBJ2-7,-,TRBV28,-,TGTGCCAGCAGTAGTGCCTACGAGCAGTACTTC,CASSSAYEQYF
TRBJ1-5,TRBD1,TRBV10-1,-,TGCGCCATCCAACCCCGAGACAGGGGCTATAGCAATCAGCCCCAGCATTTT,CAIQPRDRGYSNQPQHF
TRBJ1-2,TRBD1,TRBV27,-,TGTGCCAGCAGTTTAAATGCCGTGGACAGGGGAGAAATCTATGGCTACACCTTC,CASSLNAVDRGEIYGYTF
TRBJ2-7,-,TRBV7-9,few,TGTGCCAGCAGCTTAGATCAAGAGCCCCACGAGCAGTACTTC,CASSLDQEPHEQYF
TRBJ2-7,-,TRBV7-6,-,TGTGCCAGCAGCTCCTCCAGCAGGCAAGCCTACGAGCAGTACTTC,CASSSSSRQAYEQYF
TRBJ2-5,TRBD2,TRBV27,-,TGTGCCAGCAGTGATCTTCTAGCGGGATTTGAGACCCAGTACTTC,CASSDLLAGFETQYF
TRBJ2-3,TRBD1,TRBV11-2,-,TGTGCCAGCAGCAACCCGGGACAGGGGGATACGCAGTATTTT,CASSNPGQGDTQYF
TRBJ1-2,TRBD1,TRBV5-1,-,TGCGCCAGCAGCTTGGAGGGACAGTGGGGGGATGGCTACACCTTC,CASSLEGQWGDGYTF
TRBJ1-1,-,TRBV30,-,TGTGCCTGGAGTGTAGGGCAAAACACTGAAGCTTTCTTT,CAWSVGQNTEAFF
TRBJ2-7,-,TRBV6-5,once,TGTGCCGTAAGGGAGACGGCCATTACCTACGAGCAGTACTTC,CAVRETAITYEQYF
TRBJ1-2,-,TRBV6-1,-,TGTGCCAGCAGTGGACCCCGAGGGGGGCAGCCGAGGGGAGGCTACACCTTC,CASSGPRGGQPRGGYTF
TRBJ2-2,TRBD2,TRBV10-1,-,TGCGCCAGCAGGGGGGGACTAGCGGGGACCGGGGAGCTGTTTTTT,CASRGGLAGTGELFF
TRBJ2-1,TRBD1,TRBV9,few,TGTGCCAGCAGCGTAGGACAGGGGGTCAATGAGCAGTTCTTC,CASSVGQGVNEQFF
TRBJ1-2,TRBD1,TRBV6-1,-,TGTGCCAGCAGTGATGAGGGACAGGGGGTCGGTTTGTACTATGGCTACACCTTC,CASSDEGQGVGLYYGYTF
TRBJ1-4,TRBD1,TRBV6-6,few,TGTGCCAGCAGTTACTCGGTGGACAGGGACGAAAAACTGTTTTTT,CASSYSVDRDEKLFF
TRBJ2-3,-,TRBV28,-,TGTGCCAGCAGTATCTCCACAACAAAAGATACGCAGTATTTT,CASSISTTKDTQYF
TRBJ2-1,TRBD2,TRBV29-1,-,TGCAGCGTTGAACAGACTAGCGGGTCCTACAATGAGCAGTTCTTC,CSVEQTSGSYNEQFF
TRBJ2-1,TRBD2,TRBV9,-,TGTGCCAGCAGCGTAGTGGGACTAGACAATGAGCAGTTCTTC,CASSVVGLDNEQFF
TRBJ2-7,TRBD2,TRBV5-1,-,TGCGCCAGCAGCAGACATTCAAGCGGGAGGGACGAGCAGTACTTC,CASSRHSSGRDEQYF
TRBJ2-1,-,TRBV27,-,TGTGCCAGCAGTTTAGTTCAGCAAATACCTATCTCCTACAATGAGCAGTTCTTC,CASSLVQQIPISYNEQFF
TRBJ2-6,-,TRBV7-9,-,TGTGCCAGCAGAACGGGCTCTGGGGCCAACGTCCTGACTTTC,CASRTGSGANVLTF
TRBJ2-7,-,TRBV11-2,once,TGTGCCAGCAGCTTCCGGGCGGAGGTGGACGAGCAGTACTTC,CASSFRAEVDEQYF
TRBJ2-3,TRBD2,TRBV9,once,TGTGCCAGCAGCCGGGGGGGAGATACGCAGTATTTT,CASSRGGDTQYF
TRBJ2-3,-,TRBV9,-,TGTGCCAGCAGCGTAACTAGCACAGATACGCAGTATTTT,CASSVTSTDTQYF
TRBJ2-5,TRBD1,TRBV27,-,TGTGCCAGCAGTTTATCCCGACAGGGGCAAGAGACCCAGTACTTC,CASSLSRQGQETQYF
TRBJ2-1,-,TRBV11-2,once,TGTGCCAGCACATCCGGGGACGGCCACTACAATGAGCAGTTCTTC,CASTSGDGHYNEQFF
TRBJ2-7,-,TRBV9,few,TGTGCCAGCAGCGTAGATGGTGACGAGCAGTACTTC,CASSVDGDEQYF
TRBJ2-7,TRBD1,TRBV2,-,TGTGCCAGCAGTGAAAGGGACAGGGGAGTTATTGACTACGAGCAGTACTTC,CASSERDRGVIDYEQYF
TRBJ2-1,TRBD2,TRBV7-2,-,TGTGCCAGCAGCTTAGGCGGACTAGCGGGAGGTGGCTCCTACAATGAGCAGTTCTTC,CASSLGGLAGGGSYNEQFF
TRBJ1-2,-,TRBV29-1,-,TGCAGCGTTGAAGGAAAAGGGGACGCCAACTATGGCTACACCTTC,CSVEGKGDANYGYTF
TRBJ1-1,-,TRBV2,-,TGTGCCAGTGTGGACACGACGGTTTACACTGAAGCTTTCTTT,CASVDTTVYTEAFF
TRBJ2-5,-,TRBV15,-,TGTGCCACCAGCAGAGTTTACATGACAGACATACAAGAGACCCAGTACTTC,CATSRVYMTDIQETQYF
TRBJ2-5,TRBD2,TRBV7-6,-,TGTGCCAGCAGGAACGGGAGGGGGGGCCGTAAAGAGACCCAGTACTTC,CASRNGRGGRKETQYF
TRBJ1-1,TRBD1,TRBV15,-,TGTGCCACCAGCACAGGGGGAGACACTGAAGCTTTCTTT,CATSTGGDTEAFF
TRBJ2-7,-,TRBV2,-,TGTGCCAGCAGTGAGGCAGGGGATTACGAGCAGTACTTC,CASSEAGDYEQYF
TRBJ1-5,TRBD1,TRBV7-8,-,TGTGCCAGCAGCCCAGGGACAGGGAGCAATCAGCCCCAGCATTTT,CASSPGTGSNQPQHF
TRBJ2-4,-,TRBV7-3,-,TGTGCCAGCAGCTTAGGTGGGACCTCCATTGAAAAAAACATTCAGTACTTC,CASSLGGTSIEKNIQYF
TRBJ2-3,-,TRBV11-2,once,TGTGCCAGCAGCCTCGGGAGCCTTACAGATACGCAGTATTTT,CASSLGSLTDTQYF
TRBJ2-2,-,TRBV25-1,few,TGTGCCAGCAGACAGGCACCGAACACCGGGGAGCTGTTTTTT,CASRQAPNTGELFF
TRBJ2-7,-,TRBV27,-,TGTGCCAGCAGATCATATAAGGACGAGCAGTACTTC,CASRSYKDEQYF
TRBJ1-1,-,TRBV6-5,-,TGTGCCAGCAGTTACGAGGGGTCCAGCACGGCTTTCTTT,CASSYEGSSTAFF
TRBJ1-2,TRBD1,TRBV5-4,-,TGTGCCAGCAGCGTATGGGACAGGGGCTATGGCTACACCTTC,CASSVWDRGYGYTF
TRBJ2-6,-,TRBV28,-,TGTGCCAGCAGTTTATCATTTACGCGGGAATCCTCTGGGGCCAACGTCCTGACTTTC,CASSLSFTRESSGANVLTF
TRBJ2-1,-,TRBV28,-,TGTGCCAGCAGCCGAAGAGGAATCAACCCATACAATGAGCAGTTCTTC,CASSRRGINPYNEQFF
TRBJ1-4,TRBD1,TRBV6-6,-,TGTGCCAGCTCGGGACAGGGGGGTGAAAAACTGTTTTTT,CASSGQGGEKLFF
TRBJ1-1,-,TRBV7-3,-,TGTGCCAGCAGCCAAGGAGGGGGTGGCACTGAAGCTTTCTTT,CASSQGGGGTEAFF
TRBJ2-3,TRBD2,TRBV7-8,-,TGTGCCAGCAGCTCGGGACTAGCGGCTAGCACAGATACGCAGTATTTT,CASSSGLAASTDTQYF
TRBJ2-7,-,TRBV7-9,-,TGTGCCAGCAGCTTAAGGGCGACAGTAGGCTCCTACGAGCAGTACTTC,CASSLRATVGSYEQYF
TRBJ1-1,-,TRBV7-9,once,TGTGCCAGCAGCTTAGCGCCCAGGCAGGGAGGAACTGAAGCTTTCTTT,CASSLAPRQGGTEAFF
TRBJ2-2,-,TRBV28,-,TGTGCCTCAACGCATACCTTCAACACCGGGGAGCTGTTTTTT,CASTHTFNTGELFF
TRBJ2-1,TRBD1,TRBV19,-,TGTGCCAGTAGTATTGGTCACAGGGGGCAAACCTACAATGAGCAGTTCTTC,CASSIGHRGQTYNEQFF